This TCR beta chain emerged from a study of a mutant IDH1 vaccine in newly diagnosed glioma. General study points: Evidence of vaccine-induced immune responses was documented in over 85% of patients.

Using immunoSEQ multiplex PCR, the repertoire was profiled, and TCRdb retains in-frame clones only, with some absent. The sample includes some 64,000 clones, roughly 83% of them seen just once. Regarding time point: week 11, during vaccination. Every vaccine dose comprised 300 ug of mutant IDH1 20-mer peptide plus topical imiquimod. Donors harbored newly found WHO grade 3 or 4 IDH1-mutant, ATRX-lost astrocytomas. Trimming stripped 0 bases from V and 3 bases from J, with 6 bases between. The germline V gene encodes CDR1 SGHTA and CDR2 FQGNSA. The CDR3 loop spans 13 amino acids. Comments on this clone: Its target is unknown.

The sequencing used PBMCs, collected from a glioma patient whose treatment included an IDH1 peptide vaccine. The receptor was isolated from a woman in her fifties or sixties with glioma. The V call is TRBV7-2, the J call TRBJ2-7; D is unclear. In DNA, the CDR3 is TGTGCCAGCAGCTTAGCCGTACTCTACGAGCAGTACTTC. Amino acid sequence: CASSLAVLYEQYF.